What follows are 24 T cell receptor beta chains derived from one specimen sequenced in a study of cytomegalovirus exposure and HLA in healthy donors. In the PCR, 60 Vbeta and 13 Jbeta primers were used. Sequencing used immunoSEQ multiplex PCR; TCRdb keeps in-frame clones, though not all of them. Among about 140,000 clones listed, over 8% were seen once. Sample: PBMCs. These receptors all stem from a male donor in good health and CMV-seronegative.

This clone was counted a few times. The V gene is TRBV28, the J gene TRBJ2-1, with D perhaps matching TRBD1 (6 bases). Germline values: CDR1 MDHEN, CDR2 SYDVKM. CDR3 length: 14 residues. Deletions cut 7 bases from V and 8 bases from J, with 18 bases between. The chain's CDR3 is CASTDSGDNHEQFF. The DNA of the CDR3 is TGTGCCAGCACCGACAGTGGGGACAATCATGAGCAGTTCTTC. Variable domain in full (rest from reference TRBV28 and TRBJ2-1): DVKVTQSSRYLVKRTGEKVFLECVQDMDHENMFWYRQDPGLGLRLIYFSYDVKMKEKGDIPEGYSVSREKKERFSLILESASTNQTSMYLCASTDSGDNHEQFFGPGTRLTVL.

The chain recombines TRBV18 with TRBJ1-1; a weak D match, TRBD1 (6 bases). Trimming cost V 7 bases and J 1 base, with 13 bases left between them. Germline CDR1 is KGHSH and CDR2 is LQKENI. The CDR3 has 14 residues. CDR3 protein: CASCQDSQNTEAFF. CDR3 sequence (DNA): TGTGCCAGCTGCCAGGACAGTCAGAACACTGAAGCTTTCTTT.

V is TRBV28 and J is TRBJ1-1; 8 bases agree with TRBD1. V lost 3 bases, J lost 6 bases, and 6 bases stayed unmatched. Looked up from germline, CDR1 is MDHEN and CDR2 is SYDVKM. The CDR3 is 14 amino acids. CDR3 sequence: CASSFDRGGAEAFF. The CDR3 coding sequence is TGTGCCAGCAGTTTCGACAGGGGAGGGGCTGAAGCTTTCTTT.

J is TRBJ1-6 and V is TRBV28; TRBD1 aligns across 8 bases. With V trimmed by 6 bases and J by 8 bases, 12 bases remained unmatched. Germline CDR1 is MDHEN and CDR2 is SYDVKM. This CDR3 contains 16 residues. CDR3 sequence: CASSSRDRFSDSPLHF. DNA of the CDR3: TGTGCCAGCAGCTCCCGGGACAGGTTTTCGGATTCACCCCTCCACTTT.

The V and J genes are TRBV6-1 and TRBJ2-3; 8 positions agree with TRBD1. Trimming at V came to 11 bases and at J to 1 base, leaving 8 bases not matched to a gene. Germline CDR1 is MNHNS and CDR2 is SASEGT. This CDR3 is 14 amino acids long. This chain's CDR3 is CAGTEDRGTDTQYF. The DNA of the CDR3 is TGTGCCGGAACCGAGGACAGGGGCACAGATACGCAGTATTTT.

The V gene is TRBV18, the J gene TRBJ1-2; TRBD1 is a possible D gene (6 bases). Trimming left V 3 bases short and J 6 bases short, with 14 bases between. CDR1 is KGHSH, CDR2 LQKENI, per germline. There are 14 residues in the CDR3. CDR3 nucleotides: TGTGCCAGCTCACCTTCTGGGGGGGCCGATGGCTACACCTTC. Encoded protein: CASSPSGGADGYTF.

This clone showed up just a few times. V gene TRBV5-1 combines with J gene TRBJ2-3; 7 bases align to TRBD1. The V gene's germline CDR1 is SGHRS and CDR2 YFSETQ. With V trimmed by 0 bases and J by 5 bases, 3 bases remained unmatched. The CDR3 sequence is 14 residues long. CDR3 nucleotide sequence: TGCGCCAGCAGCTTGGAGGGGGCCAAAGATACGCAGTATTTT. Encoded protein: CASSLEGAKDTQYF.

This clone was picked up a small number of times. CDR3 in DNA: TGCGCCAGCAGCCAGGGACTGAGGGAGAACTATGGCTACACCTTC. This sequence encodes CASSQGLRENYGYTF. The rearrangement uses TRBV4-1 and TRBJ1-2, with D possibly matching TRBD1 (5 bases). Germline CDR1 is MGHRA and CDR2 is YSYEKL. Deletions cut 3 bases from V and 2 bases from J, with 13 bases between. This CDR3 spans 15 amino acids.

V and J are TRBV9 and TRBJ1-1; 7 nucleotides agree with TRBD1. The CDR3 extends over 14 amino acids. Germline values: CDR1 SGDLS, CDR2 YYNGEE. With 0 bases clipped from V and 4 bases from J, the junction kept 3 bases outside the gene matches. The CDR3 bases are TGTGCCAGCAGCGTAGGGGGACAGAGCACTGAAGCTTTCTTT. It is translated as CASSVGGQSTEAFF.

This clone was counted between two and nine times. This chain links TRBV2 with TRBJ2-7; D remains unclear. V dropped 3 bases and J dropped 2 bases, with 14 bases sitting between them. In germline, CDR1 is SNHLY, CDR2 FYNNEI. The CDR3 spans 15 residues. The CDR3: CASSDPTPGTYEQYF. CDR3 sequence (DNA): TGTGCCAGCAGTGATCCGACCCCAGGTACCTACGAGCAGTACTTC. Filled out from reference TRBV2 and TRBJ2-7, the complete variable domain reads EPEVTQTPSHQVTQMGQEVILRCVPISNHLYFYWYRQILGQKVEFLVSFYNNEISEKSEIFDDQFSVERPDGSNFTLKIRSTKLEDSAMYFCASSDPTPGTYEQYFGPGTRLTVT.

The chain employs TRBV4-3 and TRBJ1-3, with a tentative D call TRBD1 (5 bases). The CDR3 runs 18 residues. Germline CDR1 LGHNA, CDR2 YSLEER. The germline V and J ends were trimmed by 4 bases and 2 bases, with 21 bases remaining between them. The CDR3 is CASSPANLGGLAGNTIYF. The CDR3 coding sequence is TGCGCCAGCAGCCCCGCTAACTTGGGGGGGTTAGCTGGAAACACCATATATTTT.

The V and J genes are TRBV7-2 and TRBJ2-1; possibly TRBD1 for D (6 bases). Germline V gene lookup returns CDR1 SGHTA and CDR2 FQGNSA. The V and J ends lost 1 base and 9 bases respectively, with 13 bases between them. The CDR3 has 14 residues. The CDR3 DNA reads TGTGCCAGCAGCTTAGTTGGGGGCTTGGGTGAGCAGTTCTTC. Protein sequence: CASSLVGGLGEQFF.

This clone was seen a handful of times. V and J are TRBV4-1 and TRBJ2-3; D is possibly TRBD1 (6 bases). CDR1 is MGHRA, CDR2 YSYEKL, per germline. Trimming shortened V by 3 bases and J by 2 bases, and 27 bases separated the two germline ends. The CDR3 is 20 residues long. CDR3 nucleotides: TGCGCCAGCAGCCACCTACCTGGGCAGGCGTCTAGGGGGTTCACAGATACGCAGTATTTT. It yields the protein CASSHLPGQASRGFTDTQYF.

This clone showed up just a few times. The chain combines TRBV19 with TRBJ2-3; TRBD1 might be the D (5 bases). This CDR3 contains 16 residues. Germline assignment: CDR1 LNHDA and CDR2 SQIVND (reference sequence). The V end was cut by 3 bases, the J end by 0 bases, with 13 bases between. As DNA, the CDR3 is TGTGCCAGTAGTATTGGGGCAGGGAAGAGCACAGATACGCAGTATTTT. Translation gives CASSIGAGKSTDTQYF.

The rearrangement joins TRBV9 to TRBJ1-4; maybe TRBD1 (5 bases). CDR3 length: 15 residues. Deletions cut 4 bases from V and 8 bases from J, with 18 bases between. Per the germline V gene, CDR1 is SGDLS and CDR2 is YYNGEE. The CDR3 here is CASSFSGLGEEKLFF. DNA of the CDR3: TGTGCCAGCAGCTTTTCGGGACTTGGAGAGGAAAAACTGTTTTTT.

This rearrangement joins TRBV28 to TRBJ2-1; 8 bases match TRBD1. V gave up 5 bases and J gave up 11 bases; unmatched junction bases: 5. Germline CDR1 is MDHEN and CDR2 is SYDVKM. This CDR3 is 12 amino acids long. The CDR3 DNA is TGTGCCAGCAGTCCACGGACAGGGCAGCAGTTCTTC. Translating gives CASSPRTGQQFF.

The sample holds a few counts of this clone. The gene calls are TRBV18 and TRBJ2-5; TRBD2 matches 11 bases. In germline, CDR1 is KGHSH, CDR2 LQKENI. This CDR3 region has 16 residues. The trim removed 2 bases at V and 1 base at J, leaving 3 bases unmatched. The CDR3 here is CASSPGTSGTQETQYF. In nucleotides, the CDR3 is TGTGCCAGCTCACCAGGGACTAGCGGAACCCAAGAGACCCAGTACTTC.

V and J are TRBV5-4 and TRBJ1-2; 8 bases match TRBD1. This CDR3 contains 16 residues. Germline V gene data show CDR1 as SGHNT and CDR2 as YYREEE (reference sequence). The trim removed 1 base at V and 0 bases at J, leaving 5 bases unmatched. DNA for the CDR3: TGTGCCAGCAGCTTGCGGACAGGGACCTCTAACTATGGCTACACCTTC. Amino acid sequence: CASSLRTGTSNYGYTF.

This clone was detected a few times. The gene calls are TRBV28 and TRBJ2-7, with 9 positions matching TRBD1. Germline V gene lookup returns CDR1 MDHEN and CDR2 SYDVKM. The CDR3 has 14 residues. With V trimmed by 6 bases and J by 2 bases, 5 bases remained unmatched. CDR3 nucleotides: TGTGCCAGCAGGAGCGGGGACAGGGCCTACGAGCAGTACTTC. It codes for CASRSGDRAYEQYF. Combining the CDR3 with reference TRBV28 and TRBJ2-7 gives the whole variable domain DVKVTQSSRYLVKRTGEKVFLECVQDMDHENMFWYRQDPGLGLRLIYFSYDVKMKEKGDIPEGYSVSREKKERFSLILESASTNQTSMYLCASRSGDRAYEQYFGPGTRLTVT.

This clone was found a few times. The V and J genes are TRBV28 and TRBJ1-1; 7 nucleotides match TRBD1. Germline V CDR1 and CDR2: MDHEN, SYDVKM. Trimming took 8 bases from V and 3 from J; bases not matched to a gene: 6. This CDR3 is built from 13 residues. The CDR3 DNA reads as TGTGCCAGCCAAGGGGGCGAGGACACTGAAGCTTTCTTT. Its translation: CASQGGEDTEAFF.

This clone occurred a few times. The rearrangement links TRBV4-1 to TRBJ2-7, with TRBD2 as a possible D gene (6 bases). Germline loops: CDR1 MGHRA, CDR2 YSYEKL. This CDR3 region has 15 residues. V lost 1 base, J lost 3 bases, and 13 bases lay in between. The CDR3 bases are TGCGCCAGCAGCCAAGTGGAGGGACTGCACTACGAGCAGTACTTC. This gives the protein CASSQVEGLHYEQYF.

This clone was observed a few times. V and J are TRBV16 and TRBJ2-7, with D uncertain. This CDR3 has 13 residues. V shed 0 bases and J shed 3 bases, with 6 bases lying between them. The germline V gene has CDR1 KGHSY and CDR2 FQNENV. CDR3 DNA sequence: TGTGCCAGCAGCCAATCGCACGGCTACGAGCAGTACTTC. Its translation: CASSQSHGYEQYF.

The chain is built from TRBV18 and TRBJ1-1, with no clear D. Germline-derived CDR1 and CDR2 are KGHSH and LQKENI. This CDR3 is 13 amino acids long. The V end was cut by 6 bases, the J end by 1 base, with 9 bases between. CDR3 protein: CASSPGENTEAFF. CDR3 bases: TGTGCCAGCTCCCCCGGGGAGAACACTGAAGCTTTCTTT.

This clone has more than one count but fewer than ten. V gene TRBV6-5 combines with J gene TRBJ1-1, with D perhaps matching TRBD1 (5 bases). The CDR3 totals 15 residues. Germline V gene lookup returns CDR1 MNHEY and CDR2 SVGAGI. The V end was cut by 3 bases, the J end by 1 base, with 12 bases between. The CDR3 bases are TGTGCCAGCAGTTATGGGGGGGGGTCGAACACTGAAGCTTTCTTT. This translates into CASSYGGGSNTEAFF.